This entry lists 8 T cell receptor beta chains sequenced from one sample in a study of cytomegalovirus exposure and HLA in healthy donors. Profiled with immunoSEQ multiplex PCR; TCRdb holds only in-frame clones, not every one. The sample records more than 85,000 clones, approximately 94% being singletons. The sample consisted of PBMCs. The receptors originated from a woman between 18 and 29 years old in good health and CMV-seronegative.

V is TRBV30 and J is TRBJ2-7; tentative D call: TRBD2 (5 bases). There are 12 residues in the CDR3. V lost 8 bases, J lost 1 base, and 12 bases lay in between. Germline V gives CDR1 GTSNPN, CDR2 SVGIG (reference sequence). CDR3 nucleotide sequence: TGTGCCCATTCCCCGGGATCCTACGAGCAGTACTTC. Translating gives CAHSPGSYEQYF.

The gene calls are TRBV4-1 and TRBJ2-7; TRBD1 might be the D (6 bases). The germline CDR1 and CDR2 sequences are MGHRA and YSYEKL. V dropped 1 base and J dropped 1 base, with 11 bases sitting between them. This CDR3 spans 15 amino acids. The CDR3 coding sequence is TGCGCCAGCAGCCAAGTAGGGACACTATCCTACGAGCAGTACTTC. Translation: CASSQVGTLSYEQYF.

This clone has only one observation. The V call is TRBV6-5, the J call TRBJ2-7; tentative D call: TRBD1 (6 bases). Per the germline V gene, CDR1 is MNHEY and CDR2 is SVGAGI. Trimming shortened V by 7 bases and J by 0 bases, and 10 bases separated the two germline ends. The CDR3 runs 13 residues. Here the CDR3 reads CASTGDTSYEQYF. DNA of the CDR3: TGTGCCAGCACCGGGGACACCTCCTACGAGCAGTACTTC.

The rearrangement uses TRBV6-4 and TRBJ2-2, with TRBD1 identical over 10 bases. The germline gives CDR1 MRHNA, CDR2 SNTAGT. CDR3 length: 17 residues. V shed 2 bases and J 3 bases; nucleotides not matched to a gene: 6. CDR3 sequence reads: CASSDISGTGDTGELFF. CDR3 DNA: TGTGCCAGCAGTGACATCTCCGGGACAGGGGACACCGGGGAGCTGTTTTTT.

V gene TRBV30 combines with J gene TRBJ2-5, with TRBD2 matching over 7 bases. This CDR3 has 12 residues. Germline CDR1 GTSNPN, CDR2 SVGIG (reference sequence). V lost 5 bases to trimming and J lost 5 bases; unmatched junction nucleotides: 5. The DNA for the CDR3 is TGTGCCTGGCAGGGAGGGAGTGAGACCCAGTACTTC. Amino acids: CAWQGGSETQYF.

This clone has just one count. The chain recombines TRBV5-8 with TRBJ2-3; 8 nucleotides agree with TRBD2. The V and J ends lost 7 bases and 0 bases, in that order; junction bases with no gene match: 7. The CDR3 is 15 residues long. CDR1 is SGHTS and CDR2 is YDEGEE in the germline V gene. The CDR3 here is CASQSGSWSTDTQYF. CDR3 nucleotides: TGTGCCAGCCAAAGCGGGAGCTGGAGCACAGATACGCAGTATTTT. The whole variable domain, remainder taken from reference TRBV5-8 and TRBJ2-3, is EAGVTQSPTHLIKTRGQQATLRCSPISGHTSVYWYQQALGLGLQFLLWYDEGEERNRGNFPPRFSGRQFPNYSSELNVNALELEDSALYLCASQSGSWSTDTQYFGPGTRLTVL.

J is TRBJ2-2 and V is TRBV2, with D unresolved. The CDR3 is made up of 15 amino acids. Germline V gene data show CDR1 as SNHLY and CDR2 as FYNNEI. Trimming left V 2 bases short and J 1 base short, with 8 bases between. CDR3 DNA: TGTGCCAGCAGTGAATTACTCGGGAACACCGGGGAGCTGTTTTTT. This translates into CASSELLGNTGELFF.

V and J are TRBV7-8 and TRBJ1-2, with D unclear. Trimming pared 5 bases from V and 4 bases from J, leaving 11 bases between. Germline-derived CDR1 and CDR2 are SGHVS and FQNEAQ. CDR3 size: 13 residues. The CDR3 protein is CASSPDTSYGYTF. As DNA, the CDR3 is TGTGCCAGCAGCCCTGACACCAGCTATGGCTACACCTTC.